The 18 T cell receptor beta chains below were found in one sample sequenced in a study of tumor-infiltrating lymphocytes in oesophageal squamous cell carcinoma. TCRdb re-derived calls from the PCR reads in MiXCR, one entry per CDR3 protein. The sample includes more than 10,000 distinct CDR3 sequences, 51% of them seen just once. Sample: blood. The receptors here all came from a female donor with esophageal squamous cell carcinoma.

The rearrangement uses TRBV6-1 and TRBJ1-6; D is unclear. The CDR3 loop spans 15 amino acids. Germline V gene data show CDR1 as MNHNS and CDR2 as SASEGT. V shed 5 bases and J shed 2 bases, with 10 bases lying between them. In DNA form, the CDR3 reads TGTGCCAGCAGTTATGAGGGCCCCTATAATTCACCCCTCCACTTT. As protein: CASSYEGPYNSPLHF.

This clonotype was recorded many times. The chain uses TRBV24-1 and TRBJ1-1; D call uncertain. Trimming pared 4 bases from V and 7 bases from J, leaving 12 bases between. Germline CDR1 is KGHDR and CDR2 is SFDVKD. The CDR3 is 13 residues long. The CDR3 sequence: CATSDPKGHEAFF. In DNA form, the CDR3 reads TGTGCCACCAGTGACCCGAAAGGGCATGAAGCTTTCTTT.

The CDR3 DNA reads TGTGCCAGCAGCCAAAACAGGGAAGCCGAAGAGACCCAGTACTTC. Protein: CASSQNREAEETQYF. The gene calls are TRBV7-8 and TRBJ2-5; D is perhaps TRBD1 (6 bases). CDR1 is SGHVS, CDR2 FQNEAQ, per germline. The CDR3 covers 15 residues. V was pared by 5 bases and J by 3 bases, with 16 bases between. The entire variable domain, with the rest obtained from reference TRBV7-8 and TRBJ2-5, is as follows: GAGVSQSPRYKVAKRGQDVALRCDPISGHVSLFWYQQALGQGPEFLTYFQNEAQLDKSGLPSDRFFAERPEGSVSTLKIQRTQQEDSAVYLCASSQNREAEETQYFGPGTRLLVL.

In its sample, this clonotype was seen a few times. V and J are TRBV11-2 and TRBJ2-5; 8 bases are a match to TRBD2. Germline-derived CDR1 and CDR2 are SGHAT and FQNNGV. The CDR3 is 16 residues long. J lost 5 bases, V lost 6 bases, and 14 bases had no gene match. CDR3 coding DNA: TGTGCCAGCAGTCTAGGATCGAGGTCTAGCGGGGAGACCCAGTACTTC. Encoded protein: CASSLGSRSSGETQYF.

This clonotype has just a few counts. J is TRBJ2-7 and V is TRBV7-6; tentatively, D is TRBD1 or TRBD2 (6 bases each). This CDR3 is 16 amino acids long. Germline CDR1 SGHVS, CDR2 FNYEAQ. V gave up 1 base and J gave up 2 bases, with 15 bases separating them. The CDR3 here is CASSLGTGTFAYEQYF. The CDR3 DNA reads as TGTGCCAGCAGCTTAGGAACAGGGACTTTTGCCTACGAGCAGTACTTC.

Remarks on this clonotype: A much larger clone lies one base from this, so it may be a read error. This chain links TRBV5-4 with TRBJ2-7; D is perhaps TRBD2 (6 bases). V dropped 5 bases and J dropped 7 bases, with 19 bases sitting between them. Germline loops: CDR1 SGHNT, CDR2 YYREEE (reference sequence). There are 14 residues in the CDR3. The CDR3 DNA reads as TGTGCCAGCAGTCCCGGTCCCGGGAGCAATGAGCAGTACTTC. This codes for CASSPGPGSNEQYF.

CDR3 residues: CASSLAGTLNEQFF. In DNA, the CDR3 is TGTGCCAGCAGCTTAGCTGGGACTCTAAATGAGCAGTTCTTC. V usage is TRBV7-2 and J usage is TRBJ2-1; D is perhaps TRBD2 (6 bases). Germline CDR1 is SGHTA and CDR2 is FQGNSA. This CDR3 has 14 residues. V dropped 0 bases and J dropped 7 bases, with 10 bases sitting between them. The variable domain in full, completed from reference TRBV7-2 and TRBJ2-1, reads GAGVSQSPSNKVTEKGKDVELRCDPISGHTALYWYRQSLGQGLEFLIYFQGNSAPDKSGLPSDRFSAERTGGSVSTLTIQRTQQEDSAVYLCASSLAGTLNEQFFGPGTRLTVL.

CDR3 sequence reads: CASSSRLVRTSDTQYF. In DNA, the CDR3 is TGTGCCAGCAGTTCCCGACTAGTTAGGACCTCAGATACGCAGTATTTT. The rearrangement uses TRBV12-3 or TRBV12-4 and TRBJ2-3, with D maybe TRBD2 (6 bases). The CDR3 spans 16 residues. V lost 4 bases, J lost 4 bases, and 18 bases lay in between.

This clonotype has at least ten counts. This may be a read error, as it is one base from a much larger clone. The chain carries TRBV10-1 and TRBJ2-5, with D hard to call. The CDR3 totals 15 residues. Trimming left V 4 bases short and J 11 bases short, with 23 bases between. Germline V lookup: CDR1 WNHNN, CDR2 SYGVQD (reference sequence). The CDR3 sequence is CASSVYRTSYNEQYF. The CDR3 DNA follows: TGCGCCAGCAGTGTTTACCGTACTTCCTACAATGAGCAGTACTTC.

The chain is built from TRBV6-1 and TRBJ2-7, with unresolved D. Germline V lookup: CDR1 MNHNS, CDR2 SASEGT. The germline V and J ends were trimmed by 3 bases and 3 bases, with 6 bases remaining between them. The length of the CDR3 is 12 residues. CDR3 loop: CASSERYYEQYF. The CDR3 DNA is TGTGCCAGCAGTGAGAGGTACTACGAGCAGTACTTC.

Worth noting for this clonotype: Because it lacks the conserved phenylalanine or tryptophan at the end, this CDR3 is likely a read error. The DNA is omitted, as the CDR3 cannot be located on it reliably, and the CDR3 follows TCRdb's listing. The chain employs TRBV7-6 and TRBJ2-4; TRBD1 is the table's D call and was not checked against the DNA. Germline CDR1 is SGHVS and CDR2 is FNYEAQ. 15 amino acids form the CDR3, both terminal residues included. CDR3 residues: CASSLKGQSAQYFGP.

This clonotype is deemed medium-sized. The CDR3 DNA sequence: TGTGCCAGCAGTTTAAAATTCAGTAATTCACCCCTCCACTTT. Protein product: CASSLKFSNSPLHF. V is TRBV12-3 or TRBV12-4 and J is TRBJ1-6; D gene uncertain. Trimming stripped 2 bases from V and 6 bases from J, with 8 bases between. This CDR3 spans 14 amino acids.

This clonotype was seen once. The chain joins TRBV7-6 to TRBJ1-5; tentative D call: TRBD1 (5 bases). This CDR3 has 12 amino acids. CDR1 is SGHVS and CDR2 is FNYEAQ in the germline V gene. V shed 6 bases and J shed 7 bases, with 10 bases lying between them. The CDR3 coding sequence is TGTGCCAGCAGTGATGGGGGACAGCCCCAGCATTTT. Translation gives CASSDGGQPQHF.

The J gene is TRBJ2-5, the V gene TRBV12-3 or TRBV12-4; 9 positions agree with TRBD1. The J call may be wrong; the DNA end is better matched by TRBJ2-4. The CDR3 is 19 amino acids. CDR3 region: CASSLSGQGIPVAKNIQYF. Written as DNA, the CDR3 is TGTGCCAGCAGTTTATCTGGACAGGGGATCCCTGTAGCCAAAAACATTCAGTACTTC.

This clonotype was recorded at least ten times. The chain couples TRBV19 to TRBJ2-7; 9 bases fit TRBD1. V was pared by 6 bases and J by 4 bases, with 10 bases of the junction left unmatched. CDR3 length equals 15 residues. The germline CDR1 and CDR2 sequences are LNHDA and SQIVND (reference sequence). The CDR3 DNA reads as TGTGCCAGTAGACTTCGACAGGGGGGGTCGTACGAGCAGTACTTC. It codes for CASRLRQGGSYEQYF.

To note about this clonotype: The conserved phenylalanine or tryptophan normally closing the CDR3 is absent here, so this likely arose from a read error. This chain uses TRBV7-9 with TRBJ2-3; possible D gene TRBD2, 6 bases. CDR1 and CDR2 (germline): SEHNR, FQNEAQ (reference sequence). The V gene lost 0 bases and the J gene lost 2 bases, with 6 bases spanning the gap. This CDR3 has 14 residues. The CDR3 spells CASSLAGLTDTQYY. The CDR3, as DNA: TGTGCCAGCAGCTTAGCGGGACTCACAGATACGCAGTATTAT.

The chain employs TRBV11-2 and TRBJ2-5, with TRBD1 identical over 8 bases. Germline-derived CDR1 and CDR2 are SGHAT and FQNNGV. The CDR3 spans 14 residues. V trimming: 5 bases; J trimming: 4 bases; junction bases outside the gene matches: 6. The CDR3 is CASSPGQGRETQYF. CDR3 coding DNA: TGTGCCAGCAGCCCTGGACAGGGAAGAGAGACCCAGTACTTC.

By sample fraction, this clonotype is large. This sequence joins TRBV7-6 and TRBJ2-1, with D tentatively TRBD1 (5 bases). This CDR3 has 14 amino acids. With 2 bases removed from V and 9 bases from J, the gap between germline ends came to 14 bases. The germline CDR1 and CDR2 sequences are SGHVS and FNYEAQ. In DNA form, the CDR3 reads TGTGCCAGCAGCTTATTTGGGGATAGGGGTGAGCAGTTCTTC. Translated: CASSLFGDRGEQFF.